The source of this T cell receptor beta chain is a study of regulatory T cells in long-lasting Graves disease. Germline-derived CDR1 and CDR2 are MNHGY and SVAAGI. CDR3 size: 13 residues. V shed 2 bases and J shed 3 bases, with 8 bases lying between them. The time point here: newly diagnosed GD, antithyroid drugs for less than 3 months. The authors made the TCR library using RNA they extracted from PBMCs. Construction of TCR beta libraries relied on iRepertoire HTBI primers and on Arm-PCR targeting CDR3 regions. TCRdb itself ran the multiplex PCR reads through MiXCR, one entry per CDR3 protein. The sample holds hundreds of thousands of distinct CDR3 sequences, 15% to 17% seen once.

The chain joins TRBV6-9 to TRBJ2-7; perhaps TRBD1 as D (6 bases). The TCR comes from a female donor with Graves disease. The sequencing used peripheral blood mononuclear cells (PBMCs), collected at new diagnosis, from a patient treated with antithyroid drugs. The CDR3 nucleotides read TGTGCCAGCAGTTATAACAGGGTCTACGAGCAGTACTTC. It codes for CASSYNRVYEQYF.